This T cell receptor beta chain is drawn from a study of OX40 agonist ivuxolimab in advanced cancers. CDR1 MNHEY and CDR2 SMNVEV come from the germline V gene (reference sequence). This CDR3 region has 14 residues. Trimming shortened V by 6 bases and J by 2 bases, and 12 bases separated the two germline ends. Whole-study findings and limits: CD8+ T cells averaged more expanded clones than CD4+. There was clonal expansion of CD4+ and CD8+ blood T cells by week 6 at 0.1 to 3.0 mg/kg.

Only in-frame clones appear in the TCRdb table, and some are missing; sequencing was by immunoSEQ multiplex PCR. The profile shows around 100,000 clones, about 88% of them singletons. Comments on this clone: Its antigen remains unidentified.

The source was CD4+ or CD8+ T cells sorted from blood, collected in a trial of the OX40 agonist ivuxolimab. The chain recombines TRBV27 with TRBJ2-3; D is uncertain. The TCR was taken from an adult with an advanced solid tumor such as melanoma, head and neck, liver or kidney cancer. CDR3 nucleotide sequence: TGTGCCAGCAGAAACCACGACCTCACAGATACGCAGTATTTT. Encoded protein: CASRNHDLTDTQYF.